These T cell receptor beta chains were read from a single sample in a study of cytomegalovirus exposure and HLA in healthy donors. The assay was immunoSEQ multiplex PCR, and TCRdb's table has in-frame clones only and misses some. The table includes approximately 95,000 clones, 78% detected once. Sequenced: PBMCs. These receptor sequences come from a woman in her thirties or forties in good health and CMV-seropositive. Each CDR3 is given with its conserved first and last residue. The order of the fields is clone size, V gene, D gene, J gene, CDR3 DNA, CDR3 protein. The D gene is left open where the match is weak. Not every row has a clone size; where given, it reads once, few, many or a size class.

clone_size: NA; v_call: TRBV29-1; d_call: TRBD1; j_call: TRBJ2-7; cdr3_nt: TGCAGCGTTACAACAGGGGTGGGCGAGCAGTACTTC; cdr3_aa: CSVTTGVGEQYF
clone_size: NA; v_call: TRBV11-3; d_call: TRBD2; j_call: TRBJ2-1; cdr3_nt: TGTGCCAGCAGCGACCCGGGACTAGTCCCCTACAATGAGCAGTTCTTC; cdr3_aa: CASSDPGLVPYNEQFF
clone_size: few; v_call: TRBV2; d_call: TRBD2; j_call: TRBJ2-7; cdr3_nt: TGTGCCAGCAATCGAGAGGGACTAGCGGGGGTTGGCTCCTACGAGCAGTACTTC; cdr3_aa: CASNREGLAGVGSYEQYF
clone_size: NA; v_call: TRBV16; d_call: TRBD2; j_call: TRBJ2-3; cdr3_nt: TGTGCCAGCAGCCAACTAGCGGGAGCAGATACGCAGTATTTT; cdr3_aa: CASSQLAGADTQYF
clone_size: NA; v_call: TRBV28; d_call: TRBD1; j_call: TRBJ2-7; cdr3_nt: TGTGCCAGCAGTCCGGTTACAGGGGCCGAGACCTACGAGCAGTACTTC; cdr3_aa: CASSPVTGAETYEQYF
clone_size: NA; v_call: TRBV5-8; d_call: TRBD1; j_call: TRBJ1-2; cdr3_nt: TGTGCCAGCAGCGTGGGGACAGTGAGGGGCTACACCTTC; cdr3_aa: CASSVGTVRGYTF
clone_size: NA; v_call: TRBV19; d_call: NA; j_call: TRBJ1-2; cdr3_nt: TGTGCCAGTAGTATAGCCCGGCACAGGATCGACTATGGCTACACCTTC; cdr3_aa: CASSIARHRIDYGYTF
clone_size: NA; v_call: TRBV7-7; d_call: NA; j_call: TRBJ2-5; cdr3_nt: TGTGCTAGCAGCTTAGAACAGGGTCAAGAGACCCAGTACTTC; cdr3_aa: CASSLEQGQETQYF
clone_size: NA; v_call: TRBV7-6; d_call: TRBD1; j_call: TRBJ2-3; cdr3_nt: TGTGCCAGCAGCTCAGGACAGGGGGCAGATACGCAGTATTTT; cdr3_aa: CASSSGQGADTQYF
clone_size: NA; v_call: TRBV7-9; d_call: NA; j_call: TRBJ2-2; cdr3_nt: TGTGCCAGCAGCTCAGACGGGGAGCTGTTTTTT; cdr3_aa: CASSSDGELFF
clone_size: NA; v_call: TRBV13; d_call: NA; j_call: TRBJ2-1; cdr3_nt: TGTGCCAGCAGCTTAGACGAGGATTTGAATGAGCAGTTCTTC; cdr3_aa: CASSLDEDLNEQFF
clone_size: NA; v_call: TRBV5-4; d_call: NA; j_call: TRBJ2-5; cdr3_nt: TGTGCCAGCAGTTCTGGGTTAGCGCAGGCCACGGGGGAGACCCAGTACTTC; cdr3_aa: CASSSGLAQATGETQYF
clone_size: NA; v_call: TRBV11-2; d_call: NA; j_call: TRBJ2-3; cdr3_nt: TGTGCCAGCAGCTTCCGGTTCGCAGATACGCAGTATTTT; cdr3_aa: CASSFRFADTQYF
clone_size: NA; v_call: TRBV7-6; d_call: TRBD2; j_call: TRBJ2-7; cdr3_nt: TGTGCCAGCAGCTTATTGGGGGAGGGGCCCTACGAGCAGTACTTC; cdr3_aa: CASSLLGEGPYEQYF
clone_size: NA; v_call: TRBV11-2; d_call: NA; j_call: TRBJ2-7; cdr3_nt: TGTGCCAGCAGCGATTGGGACTCGGGTTCCTACGAGCAGTACTTC; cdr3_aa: CASSDWDSGSYEQYF
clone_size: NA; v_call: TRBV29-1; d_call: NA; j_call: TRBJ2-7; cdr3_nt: TGCAGCGCCCTGATGGCAGGGGTTAACGAGCAGTACTTC; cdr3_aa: CSALMAGVNEQYF
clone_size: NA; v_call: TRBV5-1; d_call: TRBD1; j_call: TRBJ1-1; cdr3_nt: TGCGCCAGCAGCACTCGGACAGGCGGCACTGAAGCTTTCTTT; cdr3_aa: CASSTRTGGTEAFF
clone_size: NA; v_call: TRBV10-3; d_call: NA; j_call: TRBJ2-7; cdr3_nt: TGTGCCATCAGTGGGTCTTCGGGAGTGGCCTACGAGCAGTACTTC; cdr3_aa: CAISGSSGVAYEQYF
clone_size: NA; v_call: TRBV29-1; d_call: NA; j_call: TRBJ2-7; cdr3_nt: TGCAGCGTTGGAGCAGGGGTGGGGGAGCAGTACTTC; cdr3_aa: CSVGAGVGEQYF
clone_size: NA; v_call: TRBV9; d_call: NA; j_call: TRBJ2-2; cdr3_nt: TGTGCCAGCAGCGTAGGGGGGGATAACACCGGGGAGCTGTTTTTT; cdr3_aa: CASSVGGDNTGELFF
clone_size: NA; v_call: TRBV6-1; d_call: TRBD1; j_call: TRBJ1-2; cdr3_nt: TGTGCCAGCAGACAGGGGCAGAACTATGGCTACACCTTC; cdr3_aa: CASRQGQNYGYTF
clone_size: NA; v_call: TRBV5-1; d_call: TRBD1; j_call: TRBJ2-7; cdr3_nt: TGCGCCAGCAGCTTACCAGGGGGCAGGGACGAGCAGTACTTC; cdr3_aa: CASSLPGGRDEQYF
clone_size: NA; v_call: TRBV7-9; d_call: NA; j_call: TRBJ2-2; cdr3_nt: TGTGCCAGCATCCTACAGGGGGGGACCGGGGAGCTGTTTTTT; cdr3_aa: CASILQGGTGELFF
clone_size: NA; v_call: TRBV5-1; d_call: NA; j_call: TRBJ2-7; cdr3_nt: TGCGCCAGCAGCCCCCTGGGGTTTGGGGGGAACTACGAGCAGTACTTC; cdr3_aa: CASSPLGFGGNYEQYF
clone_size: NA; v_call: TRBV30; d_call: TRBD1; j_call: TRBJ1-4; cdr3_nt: TGTGCCTGGAGCCCGGGGGACAGACGAAATGAAAAACTGTTTTTT; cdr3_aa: CAWSPGDRRNEKLFF
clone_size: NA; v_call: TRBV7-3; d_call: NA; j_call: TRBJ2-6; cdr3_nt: TGTGCCAGCAGCCTCAGCGACAGTTCTGGGGCCAACGTCCTGACTTTC; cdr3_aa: CASSLSDSSGANVLTF
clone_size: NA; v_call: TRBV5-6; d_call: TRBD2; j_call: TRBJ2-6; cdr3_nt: TGTGCCAGCAGCTACGGGACTAGCGACTACTCTGGGGCCAACGTCCTGACTTTC; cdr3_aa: CASSYGTSDYSGANVLTF
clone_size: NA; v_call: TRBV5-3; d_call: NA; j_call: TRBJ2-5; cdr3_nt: TGTGCCAGAAGCCTGTCGGGTGTAGAGACCCAGTACTTC; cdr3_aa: CARSLSGVETQYF
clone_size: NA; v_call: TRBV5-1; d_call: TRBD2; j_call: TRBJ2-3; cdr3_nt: TGCGCCAGCAGCTTGGAGCCAGCGGGAAAGTTCCCAACAGATACGCAGTATTTT; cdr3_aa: CASSLEPAGKFPTDTQYF
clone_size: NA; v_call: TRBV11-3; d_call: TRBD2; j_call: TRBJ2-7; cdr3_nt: TGTGCCAGCAGCTTAGACGGCGGGAGTAGCTACGAGCAGTACTTC; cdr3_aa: CASSLDGGSSYEQYF
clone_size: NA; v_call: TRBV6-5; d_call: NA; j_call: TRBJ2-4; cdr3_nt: TGTGCCAGCAGTTACTCGAGTGAAACGGACATTCAGTACTTC; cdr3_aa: CASSYSSETDIQYF
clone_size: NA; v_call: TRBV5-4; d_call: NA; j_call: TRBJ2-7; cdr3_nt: TGTGCCAGCAGCTCGGTACAGGGCTTTCTCTACGAGCAGTACTTC; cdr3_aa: CASSSVQGFLYEQYF
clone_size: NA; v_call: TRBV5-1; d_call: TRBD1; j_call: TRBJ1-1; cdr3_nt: TGCGCCAGCAGCCCAGGGACAGGATGGAACACTGAAGCTTTCTTT; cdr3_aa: CASSPGTGWNTEAFF
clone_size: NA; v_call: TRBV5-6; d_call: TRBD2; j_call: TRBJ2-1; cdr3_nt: TGTGCCAGCAGTTATTACGGGACTAGCGGGACTTACAATGAGCAGTTCTTC; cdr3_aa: CASSYYGTSGTYNEQFF
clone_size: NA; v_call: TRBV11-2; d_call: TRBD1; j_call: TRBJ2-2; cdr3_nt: TGTGCCAGCAGCCAAGACAGGGAAACCGGGGAGCTGTTTTTT; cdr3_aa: CASSQDRETGELFF
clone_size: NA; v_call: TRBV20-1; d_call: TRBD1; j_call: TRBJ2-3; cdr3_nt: TGTAGGACAGGGGAAACAGATACGCAGTATTTT; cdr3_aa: CRTGETDTQYF
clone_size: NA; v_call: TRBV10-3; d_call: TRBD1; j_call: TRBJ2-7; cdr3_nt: TGTGCCATCAGTTCCTGGACAGGGGACGAGCAGTACTTC; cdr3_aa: CAISSWTGDEQYF
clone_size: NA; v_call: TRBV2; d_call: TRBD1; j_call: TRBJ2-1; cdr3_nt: TGTGCCAGCAGTGAAGAACAGGGGGATGAGCAGTTCTTC; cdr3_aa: CASSEEQGDEQFF
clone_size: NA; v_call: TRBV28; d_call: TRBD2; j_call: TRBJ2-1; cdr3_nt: TGTGCCAGCAGTACAACTAGCGGAGGGTGGAATGAGCAGTTCTTC; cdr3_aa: CASSTTSGGWNEQFF
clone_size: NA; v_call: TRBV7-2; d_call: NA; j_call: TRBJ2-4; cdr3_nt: TGTGCCAGCAGCTTAGGGCAGGGGGGCATTCAGTACTTC; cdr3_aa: CASSLGQGGIQYF
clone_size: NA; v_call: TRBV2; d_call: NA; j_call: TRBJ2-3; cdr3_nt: TGTGCCAGCAGTGGGAGTACAGATACGCAGTATTTT; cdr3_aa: CASSGSTDTQYF
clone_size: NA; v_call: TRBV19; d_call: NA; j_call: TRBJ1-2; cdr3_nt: TGTGCCACTGCCCCCGGTGCGGAGGACTATGGCTACACCTTC; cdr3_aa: CATAPGAEDYGYTF
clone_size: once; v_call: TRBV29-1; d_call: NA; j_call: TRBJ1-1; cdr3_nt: TGCAGCGTTGGATCGCAGTGGAACACTGAAGCTTTCTTT; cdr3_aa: CSVGSQWNTEAFF
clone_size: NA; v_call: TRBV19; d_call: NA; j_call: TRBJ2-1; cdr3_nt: TGTGCCAGTAGTATTATACTGGGACAATACAATGAGCAGTTCTTC; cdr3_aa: CASSIILGQYNEQFF
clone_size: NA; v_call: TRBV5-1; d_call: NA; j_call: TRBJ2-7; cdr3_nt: TGCGCCAGCAGAAGTGGAGGGGGCCACTACGAGCAGTACTTC; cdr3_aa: CASRSGGGHYEQYF
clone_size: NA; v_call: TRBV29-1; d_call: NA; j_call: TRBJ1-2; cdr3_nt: TGCAGCGTTGAAGCCTCAGGTGTCGGCTATGGCTACACCTTC; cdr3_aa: CSVEASGVGYGYTF
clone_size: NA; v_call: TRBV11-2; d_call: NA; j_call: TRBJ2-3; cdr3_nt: TGTGCCAGCAGCCCCCATGATACGCAGTATTTT; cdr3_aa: CASSPHDTQYF
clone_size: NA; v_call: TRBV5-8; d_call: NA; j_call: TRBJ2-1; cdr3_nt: TGTGCCAGCAGCTTCTCAGGGCACAATGAGCAGTTCTTC; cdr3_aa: CASSFSGHNEQFF